These 16 T cell receptor beta chains originate from one sample sequenced in a study of tumor-infiltrating lymphocytes in oesophageal squamous cell carcinoma. MiXCR, run by TCRdb on the PCR reads, gives a single entry per CDR3 protein. Among 15,000 to 20,000 distinct CDR3 sequences listed, around 40% were seen once. Sequencing was done on a sample of esophageal tumor tissue. The receptors stem from a male donor with esophageal squamous cell carcinoma.

In this sample, this clonotype turned up a few times. The chain is built from TRBV7-2 and TRBJ2-3; 14 bases align to TRBD2. J gave up 0 bases and V 0 bases, and 8 bases lay outside the gene matches. The CDR3 totals 20 residues. Germline CDR1 and CDR2: SGHTA and FQGNSA. The CDR3 sequence is CASSLAPGLAGGASTDTQYF. The CDR3 nucleotides read TGTGCCAGCAGCTTAGCCCCCGGACTAGCGGGAGGTGCTAGCACAGATACGCAGTATTTT.

Many counts were recorded for this clonotype. V and J are TRBV20-1 and TRBJ1-4; possibly TRBD1 for D (5 bases). The germline CDR1 and CDR2 sequences are DFQATT and SNEGSKA (reference sequence). This CDR3 is built from 17 residues. The V gene lost 1 base and the J gene lost 3 bases, with 18 bases spanning the gap. The CDR3: CSARGVGGAAANEKLFF. CDR3 in DNA: TGCAGTGCTAGAGGGGTTGGAGGGGCCGCGGCTAATGAAAAACTGTTTTTT.

This clonotype appeared once. The chain carries TRBV6-1 and TRBJ2-3; no firm D call. V dropped 5 bases and J dropped 2 bases, with 8 bases sitting between them. CDR1 MNHNS and CDR2 SASEGT come from the germline V gene. The CDR3 has 13 residues. The CDR3, as DNA: TGTGCCAGCAGTTGGGATCTCACAGATACGCAGTATTTT. Its protein product is CASSWDLTDTQYF.

Concerning this clonotype: It is likely a read error, because the conserved phenylalanine at the end of the CDR3 is missing. Because the CDR3's place on the DNA is in doubt, the DNA is left out and the CDR3 is given as listed by TCRdb. The CDR3 loop is CASSQVSGG. The V gene is TRBV4-1, the J gene TRBJ2-6; the D call in the table, TRBD2, was not verified against the DNA. CDR1 is MGHRA, CDR2 YSYEKL, per germline. The CDR3 totals 9 residues, both ends included.

This sequence joins TRBV28 and TRBJ2-7; TRBD2 might be the D (6 bases). The closer fit of TRBJ2-1 to the DNA end suggests the J call may be wrong. CDR1 is MDHEN and CDR2 is SYDVKM in the germline V gene. This CDR3 has 14 amino acids. As DNA, the CDR3 is TGTGCCAGCAGCCCACGTTACGGGAGCAATGAGCAGTTCTTC. As protein: CASSPRYGSNEQFF.

This clonotype was counted many times. As DNA, the CDR3 is TGTGCCAGCAGTGGACAGCATAATTCACCCCTCCACTTT. Encoded protein: CASSGQHNSPLHF. V usage is TRBV25-1 and J usage is TRBJ1-6; tentative D call: TRBD1 (5 bases). The CDR3 loop spans 13 amino acids. The V and J ends lost 4 bases and 5 bases respectively, with 6 bases between them. CDR1 and CDR2 (germline): MGHDK, SYGVNS.

This clonotype is deemed medium-sized (0.01 to 0.1%). This rearrangement joins TRBV6-1 to TRBJ2-5; D is uncertain. Trimming took 4 bases from V and 0 from J, leaving 12 bases between them. CDR3 size: 15 residues. The germline CDR1 and CDR2 sequences are MNHNS and SASEGT. CDR3 protein: CASSVNLKYQETQYF. For the CDR3, the DNA is TGTGCCAGCAGTGTCAATCTAAAGTACCAAGAGACCCAGTACTTC.

This clonotype was seen repeatedly, ten times or more. The V gene is TRBV10-3, the J gene TRBJ1-1; TRBD1 matches 9 bases. From germline, CDR1 is ENHRY and CDR2 SYGVKD. This CDR3 region has 15 residues. J gave up 0 bases and V 6 bases, and 5 bases lay outside the gene matches. CDR3 coding DNA: TGTGCCATCAGACGACAGGGGGACTTGAACACTGAAGCTTTCTTT. This encodes CAIRRQGDLNTEAFF.

This clonotype has ten or more counts. With a much larger clone just one base away, this may be a read error. The rearrangement joins TRBV6-1 to TRBJ2-1; D may match TRBD1 or TRBD2 (5 bases each). The DNA end lines up better with TRBJ2-7; the J call may be wrong. The CDR3 extends over 14 amino acids. Looked up from germline, CDR1 is MNHNS and CDR2 is SASEGT. The CDR3 spells CASKPVGENNEQYF. The CDR3 coding sequence is TGTGCCAGCAAACCAGTGGGGGAAAACAATGAGCAGTACTTC.

This clonotype was detected ten times or more. V gene TRBV28 combines with J gene TRBJ2-2; D is tentatively TRBD1 or TRBD2 (6 bases each). CDR3 length: 14 amino acids. Per the germline V gene, CDR1 is MDHEN and CDR2 is SYDVKM. V was cut by 5 bases and J by 4 bases, with 11 bases left in between. This CDR3 reads CASSPRGPTGELFF. CDR3 nucleotides: TGTGCCAGCAGTCCCCGGGGGCCCACCGGGGAGCTGTTTTTT.

This chain uses TRBV2 with TRBJ2-3; 10 bases are shared with TRBD2. This CDR3 is built from 14 residues. Germline loops: CDR1 SNHLY, CDR2 FYNNEI. The V and J ends lost 7 bases and 3 bases, in that order; junction bases with no gene match: 4. The CDR3: CASIQAGGTDTQYF. The CDR3 coding sequence is TGTGCCAGCATCCAAGCGGGAGGGACAGATACGCAGTATTTT.

Remarks on this clonotype: A much larger clone sits a single nucleotide away, making a read error possible. The V call is TRBV27, the J call TRBJ2-5; D unresolved. Germline lookup yields CDR1 MNHEY and CDR2 SMNVEV (reference sequence). CDR3 length: 14 amino acids. In DNA, the CDR3 is TGCACCAGCAGTCCGGGCCGGGCACACAATGAGCAGTACTTC. Amino acids: CTSSPGRAHNEQYF.

V usage is TRBV28 and J usage is TRBJ2-1; no firm D call. Germline values: CDR1 MDHEN, CDR2 SYDVKM. The CDR3 is 15 residues long. With 3 bases removed from V and 0 bases from J, the gap between germline ends came to 9 bases. The CDR3 sequence is CASSLSFPSYNEQFF. The CDR3 DNA sequence: TGTGCCAGCAGTTTGTCCTTCCCCTCCTACAATGAGCAGTTCTTC. Full variable domain (missing parts from reference TRBV28 and TRBJ2-1): DVKVTQSSRYLVKRTGEKVFLECVQDMDHENMFWYRQDPGLGLRLIYFSYDVKMKEKGDIPEGYSVSREKKERFSLILESASTNQTSMYLCASSLSFPSYNEQFFGPGTRLTVL.

A note on this clonotype: The junction shows a germline mismatch at one end, possibly a read error. The chain recombines TRBV7-4 with TRBJ2-7, with unresolved D. Germline V CDR1 and CDR2: SGHVT, SQSDAQ. The CDR3 has 16 residues. CDR3 residues: CASSSHLGAKGYDQYF. In DNA form, the CDR3 reads TGTGCCAGCAGCTCTCATCTGGGTGCAAAGGGATACGACCAGTACTTC. Combining the CDR3 with reference TRBV7-4 and TRBJ2-7 gives the whole variable domain GAGVSQSPRYKVAKRGRDVALRCDSISGHVTLYWYRQTLGQGSEVLTYSQSDAQRDKSGRPSGRFSAERPERSVSTLKIQRTEQGDSAVYLCASSSHLGAKGYDQYFGPGTRLTVT.

This clonotype was seen at least ten times. The V gene is TRBV10-3, the J gene TRBJ2-1, with unresolved D. The CDR3 totals 17 residues. Trimming shortened V by 0 bases and J by 6 bases, and 18 bases separated the two germline ends. In germline, CDR1 is ENHRY, CDR2 SYGVKD. CDR3 sequence reads: CAISESMVDAEINEQFF. CDR3 in DNA: TGTGCCATCAGTGAGTCGATGGTTGACGCGGAAATCAATGAGCAGTTCTTC.

Concerning this clonotype: The missing conserved phenylalanine or tryptophan at the end of this CDR3 makes a read error likely. The DNA is omitted, as the CDR3 cannot be located on it reliably, and the CDR3 follows TCRdb's listing. The gene calls are TRBV7-2 and TRBJ2-6; TRBD2 is the table's D call and was not checked against the DNA. Termini included, the CDR3 measures 17 amino acids. Germline CDR1 reads SGHTA; CDR2 reads FQGNSA. Here the CDR3 reads CASSLEAAGSSPLHFGN.